This T cell receptor (beta chain) was captured in a study of CD8 T cells in ankylosing spondylitis. Study results and caveats: The disease-linked clones had a CD8+ phenotype and low blood frequencies. Clones tied to disease were said to be significantly enriched in matched ankylosing spondylitis synovial fluid. It appeared that ankylosing spondylitis blood was characterized by a TCR beta motif of several highly homologous variants.

This clonotype occurred many times. Its antigen is not identified. The CDR3 consists of 16 residues. Germline CDR1 LNHDA, CDR2 SQIVND (reference sequence). The V and J ends lost 2 bases and 0 bases respectively, with 10 bases between them. Libraries for TCR beta were made by quantitative 5'-RACE with molecular barcodes. One entry per CDR3 protein, called by TCRdb with MiXCR from the 5' RACE reads. The sample gives about 240,000 distinct CDR3 sequences, 8.6% of which show up once; about 6.5% is in the top ten. The sequenced material came from blood, either unsorted or a sorted T cell fraction (not recorded which). V and J are TRBV19 and TRBJ2-2; D gene unclear. The receptor was derived from a male donor with ankylosing spondylitis or in good health (not recorded which). The CDR3 is CASSIIPTSNTGELFF. Here the CDR3 DNA reads TGTGCCAGTAGTATAATTCCCACCTCGAACACCGGGGAGCTGTTTTTT.